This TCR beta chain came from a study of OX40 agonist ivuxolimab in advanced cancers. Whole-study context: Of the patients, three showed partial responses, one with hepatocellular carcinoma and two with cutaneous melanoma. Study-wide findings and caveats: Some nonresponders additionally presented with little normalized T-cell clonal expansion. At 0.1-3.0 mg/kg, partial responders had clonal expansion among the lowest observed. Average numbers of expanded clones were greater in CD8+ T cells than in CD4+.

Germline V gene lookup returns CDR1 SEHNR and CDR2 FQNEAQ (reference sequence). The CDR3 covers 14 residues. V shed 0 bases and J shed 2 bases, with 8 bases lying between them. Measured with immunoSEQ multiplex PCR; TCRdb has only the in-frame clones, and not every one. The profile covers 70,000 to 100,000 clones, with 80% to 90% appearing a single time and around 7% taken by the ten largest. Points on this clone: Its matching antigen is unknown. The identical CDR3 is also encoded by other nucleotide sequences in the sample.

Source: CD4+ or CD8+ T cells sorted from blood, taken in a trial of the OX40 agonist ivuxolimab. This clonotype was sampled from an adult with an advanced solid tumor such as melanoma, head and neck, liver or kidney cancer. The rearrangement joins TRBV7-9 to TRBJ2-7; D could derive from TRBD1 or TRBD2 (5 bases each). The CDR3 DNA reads TGTGCCAGCAGCTTAGCGGGACGGCCCTACGAGCAGTACTTC. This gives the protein CASSLAGRPYEQYF.